A single sample gave rise to the 10 T cell receptor beta chains below, sequenced in a study of lymphopenia after photon versus proton radiotherapy. Profiled with immunoSEQ multiplex PCR; TCRdb holds only in-frame clones, not every one. The sample includes 50,000 to 70,000 clones, approximately 86% of them seen just once. The specimen was peripheral blood, collected from a patient treated with proton-based radiotherapy. The receptors originated from a man of 80 years or more with esophageal cancer.

The rearrangement joins TRBV11-3 to TRBJ2-7; TRBD2 matches 9 bases. CDR1 is SGHNT, CDR2 YENEEA, per germline. The CDR3 loop spans 17 amino acids. J lost 2 bases, V lost 5 bases, and 13 bases had no gene match. The CDR3 DNA follows: TGTGCCAGCAGCGTAACGGCGGGGGGGTTCCAGGCCTACGAGCAGTACTTC. Encoded protein: CASSVTAGGFQAYEQYF.

J is TRBJ2-7 and V is TRBV19, with D perhaps matching TRBD1 (6 bases). V lost 5 bases to trimming and J lost 2 bases, with 10 bases between them. Germline lookup yields CDR1 LNHDA and CDR2 SQIVND (reference sequence). The CDR3 covers 13 residues. Here the CDR3 reads CASSLQGPYEQYF. The CDR3 DNA reads TGTGCCAGTAGTCTACAGGGTCCCTACGAGCAGTACTTC.

The V call is TRBV9, the J call TRBJ2-3; D gene uncertain. Germline loops: CDR1 SGDLS, CDR2 YYNGEE. This CDR3 contains 15 residues. V was pared by 3 bases and J by 6 bases, with 17 bases between. DNA for the CDR3: TGTGCCAGCAGCGCCGACCAGCGAAACGGGGATACGCAGTATTTT. Protein sequence: CASSADQRNGDTQYF.

This chain links TRBV7-8 with TRBJ2-7; unclear D gene. Germline assignment: CDR1 SGHVS and CDR2 FQNEAQ. The CDR3 extends over 16 amino acids. V was shortened by 0 bases and J by 0 bases, with 12 bases between the two germline ends. The CDR3 coding sequence is TGTGCCAGCAGCTTAGCGTGGAGAAGTAACTCCTACGAGCAGTACTTC. Its protein is CASSLAWRSNSYEQYF.

The rearrangement uses TRBV5-4 and TRBJ1-1; TRBD1 might be the D (5 bases). The germline V gene has CDR1 SGHNT and CDR2 YYREEE (reference sequence). CDR3 length equals 14 residues. The V and J ends lost 5 bases and 2 bases respectively, with 13 bases between them. The CDR3 spells CASSPGAHNTEAFF. DNA for the CDR3: TGTGCCAGCAGTCCCGGGGCCCATAACACTGAAGCTTTCTTT.

This chain links TRBV7-2 with TRBJ2-3, with D unclear. The V and J ends lost 2 bases and 1 base respectively, with 4 bases between them. This CDR3 spans 13 amino acids. CDR1 and CDR2 from the germline V gene are SGHTA and FQGNSA. CDR3 region: CASSLWGTDTQYF. The DNA for the CDR3 is TGTGCCAGCAGCTTATGGGGCACAGATACGCAGTATTTT. The entire variable domain, with the rest obtained from reference TRBV7-2 and TRBJ2-3, is as follows: GAGVSQSPSNKVTEKGKDVELRCDPISGHTALYWYRQSLGQGLEFLIYFQGNSAPDKSGLPSDRFSAERTGGSVSTLTIQRTQQEDSAVYLCASSLWGTDTQYFGPGTRLTVL.

The chain is built from TRBV29-1 and TRBJ2-5, with TRBD2 matching over 7 bases. The DNA end is more similar to TRBJ2-7, so the J call may be wrong. The CDR3 has 12 residues. Germline V lookup: CDR1 SQVTM, CDR2 ANQGSEA. The CDR3 sequence is CSGSGEGSEQYF. The CDR3 DNA reads as TGCAGCGGCAGCGGGGAAGGGAGCGAGCAGTACTTC.

The chain links TRBV4-3 to TRBJ2-7; 8 bases match TRBD2. With V trimmed by 0 bases and J by 0 bases, 4 bases remained unmatched. The CDR3 is 16 residues long. Per germline, CDR1 LGHNA and CDR2 YSLEER. CDR3 residues: CASSQDLTSGSYEQYF. The CDR3 DNA follows: TGCGCCAGCAGCCAAGATCTTACTAGCGGCTCCTACGAGCAGTACTTC.

This chain joins TRBV7-9 and TRBJ2-1; D might be TRBD1 (5 bases). V was shortened by 5 bases and J by 0 bases, with 8 bases between the two germline ends. There are 14 residues in the CDR3. CDR1 is SEHNR, CDR2 FQNEAQ, per germline (reference sequence). The CDR3 sequence is CASSRGSSYNEQFF. The CDR3 DNA is TGTGCCAGCAGCAGGGGATCCTCCTACAATGAGCAGTTCTTC.

The chain links TRBV6-1 to TRBJ2-7; D remains unclear. Per the germline V gene, CDR1 is MNHNS and CDR2 is SASEGT. Deletions cut 1 base from V and 6 bases from J, with 10 bases between. The CDR3 loop spans 13 amino acids. The CDR3 spells CASSEGPSSEQYF. As DNA, the CDR3 is TGTGCCAGCAGTGAAGGGCCCAGCAGCGAGCAGTACTTC.